Shown below are 12 T cell receptor beta chains from a single sample sequenced in a study of control samples from healthy donors and cancer patients. The repertoire was sequenced with immunoSEQ multiplex PCR; TCRdb's copy has only in-frame clones and lacks some. In the table there are 77,000 or so clones, 90% to 95% of which are singletons. The specimen was blood. The source is a man in his thirties or forties in good health.

The chain couples TRBV7-2 to TRBJ1-1, with a possible D match to TRBD1 (6 bases). Trimming cost V 1 base and J 3 bases, with 15 bases left between them. The CDR3 is 16 residues long. Germline V gives CDR1 SGHTA, CDR2 FQGNSA. CDR3 DNA: TGTGCCAGCAGCTTAGTCTCGGGGGGCTCGGACACTGAAGCTTTCTTT. Translating it yields CASSLVSGGSDTEAFF.

This chain uses TRBV30 with TRBJ1-6; 10 bases are a match to TRBD1. Germline CDR1 is GTSNPN and CDR2 is SVGIG (reference sequence). With 4 bases clipped from V and 2 bases from J, the junction kept 11 bases outside the gene matches. This CDR3 comprises 18 residues. The CDR3 spells CAWKRDRGSPAYNSPLHF. CDR3 coding DNA: TGTGCCTGGAAACGGGACAGGGGTTCCCCGGCCTATAATTCACCCCTCCACTTT.

As to this clone: The identical CDR3 is also encoded by other nucleotide sequences in the sample. This sequence joins TRBV9 and TRBJ1-5, with D maybe TRBD1 (5 bases). Between the trimmed V and J ends, which lost 0 bases and 6 bases, there was a span of 10 bases. The CDR3 is 14 residues long. CDR1 and CDR2 (germline): SGDLS, YYNGEE. The CDR3 sequence: CASSVAGGGQPQHF. The CDR3 region has the DNA TGTGCCAGCAGCGTAGCGGGCGGGGGTCAGCCCCAGCATTTT.

The chain uses TRBV7-2 and TRBJ1-3, with D unclear. V was trimmed by 3 bases and J by 0 bases, leaving 12 bases between them. CDR1 is SGHTA and CDR2 is FQGNSA in the germline V gene. The CDR3 totals 16 residues. This CDR3 is CASSFQAPSSGNTIYF. CDR3 sequence (DNA): TGTGCCAGCAGCTTCCAGGCACCAAGCTCTGGAAACACCATATATTTT.

The rearrangement uses TRBV12-5 and TRBJ1-5; D may be TRBD1 (5 bases). V was pared by 4 bases and J by 5 bases, with 18 bases between. CDR1 is LGHNT, CDR2 FRNRAP, per germline. This CDR3 region has 16 residues. The CDR3 sequence is CASGSAQGGLDQPQHF. The CDR3, as DNA: TGTGCTAGTGGTTCGGCCCAGGGAGGGCTCGATCAGCCCCAGCATTTT.

The V call is TRBV12-3 or TRBV12-4, the J call TRBJ1-1, with D tentatively TRBD1 (5 bases). Trimming took off 5 bases at V and 0 bases at J, with 7 bases between the two ends. The CDR3 runs to 13 residues. This CDR3 reads CASSPQVNTEAFF. DNA for the CDR3: TGTGCCAGCAGTCCACAGGTGAACACTGAAGCTTTCTTT.

V is TRBV11-2 and J is TRBJ2-7; D possibly corresponds to TRBD1 (6 bases). CDR3 length: 14 residues. Germline-derived CDR1 and CDR2 are SGHAT and FQNNGV. Trimming cost V 5 bases and J 2 bases, with 13 bases left between them. Written as DNA, the CDR3 is TGTGCCAGCAGCCTGCCGTGGGGGCCCTACGAGCAGTACTTC. It codes for CASSLPWGPYEQYF.

The V gene is TRBV7-2, the J gene TRBJ2-7; D gene ambiguous. V was clipped by 6 bases and J by 6 bases, with 15 bases between them. Germline lookup yields CDR1 SGHTA and CDR2 FQGNSA. The CDR3 covers 13 residues. The CDR3 coding sequence is TGTGCCAGCAGTCGCGCGTCCCGGGCCGAGCAGTACTTC. This translates into CASSRASRAEQYF. The entire variable domain, with the rest obtained from reference TRBV7-2 and TRBJ2-7, is as follows: GAGVSQSPSNKVTEKGKDVELRCDPISGHTALYWYRQSLGQGLEFLIYFQGNSAPDKSGLPSDRFSAERTGGSVSTLTIQRTQQEDSAVYLCASSRASRAEQYFGPGTRLTVT.

The CDR3 protein is CASSTLQASSYNEQFF. The CDR3 coding sequence is TGTGCCAGTAGTACCCTCCAGGCCTCCTCCTACAATGAGCAGTTCTTC. J is TRBJ2-1 and V is TRBV19; no reliable D call. Looked up from germline, CDR1 is LNHDA and CDR2 is SQIVND (reference sequence). The CDR3 spans 16 residues. Trimming took 4 bases from V and 0 from J, leaving 13 bases between them.

The rearrangement links TRBV3-1 (or the pseudogene TRBV3-2) to TRBJ2-1; possibly TRBD2 for D (7 bases). V lost 0 bases and J lost 6, with 15 bases in between. The germline V gene encodes CDR1 LGHDT and CDR2 YNNKEL (reference sequence). CDR3 length equals 16 residues. CDR3 residues: CASSQDWGGAANEQFF. CDR3 in DNA: TGTGCCAGCAGCCAAGATTGGGGGGGGGCCGCCAATGAGCAGTTCTTC.

The V call is TRBV7-2, the J call TRBJ2-1; D unresolved. The CDR3 has 15 amino acids. Trimming took off 5 bases at V and 2 bases at J, with 13 bases between the two ends. Germline values: CDR1 SGHTA, CDR2 FQGNSA. The DNA of the CDR3 is TGTGCCAGCAGCCCTATTGCGAACACCTACAATGAGCAGTTCTTC. It yields the protein CASSPIANTYNEQFF.

This clone occurred once. V and J are TRBV6-6 and TRBJ2-7, with 9 bases aligning to TRBD1. The V gene end was trimmed by 4 bases and the J gene end by 3 bases; junction bases not matched to a gene: 7. The CDR3 spans 15 residues. Germline CDR1 MNHNY, CDR2 SVGAGI (reference sequence). The CDR3 DNA is TGTGCCAGCAGTTCCCGGGACAGGGCAAGCTACGAGCAGTACTTC. Its protein product is CASSSRDRASYEQYF.